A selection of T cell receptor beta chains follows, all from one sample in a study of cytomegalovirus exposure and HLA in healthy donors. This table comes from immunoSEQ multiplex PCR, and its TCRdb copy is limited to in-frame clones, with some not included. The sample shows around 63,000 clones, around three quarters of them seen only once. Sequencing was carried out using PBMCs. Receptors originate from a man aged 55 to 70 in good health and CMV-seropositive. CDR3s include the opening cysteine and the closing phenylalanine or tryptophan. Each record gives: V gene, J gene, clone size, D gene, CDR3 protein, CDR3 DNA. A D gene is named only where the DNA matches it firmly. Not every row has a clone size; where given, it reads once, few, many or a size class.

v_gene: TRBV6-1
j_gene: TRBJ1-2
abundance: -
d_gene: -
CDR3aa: CASTTGQPTAGGYTF
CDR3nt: TGTGCCAGCACTACAGGACAGCCAACCGCCGGCGGCTACACCTTC

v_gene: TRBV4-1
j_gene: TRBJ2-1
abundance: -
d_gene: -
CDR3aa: CASSQESGRSYNEQFF
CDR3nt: TGCGCCAGCAGCCAAGAAAGCGGCCGCTCCTACAATGAGCAGTTCTTC

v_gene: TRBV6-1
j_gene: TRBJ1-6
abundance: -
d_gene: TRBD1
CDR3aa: CASTGQDWAPLHF
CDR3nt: TGTGCCAGCACGGGACAGGATTGGGCACCCCTCCACTTT

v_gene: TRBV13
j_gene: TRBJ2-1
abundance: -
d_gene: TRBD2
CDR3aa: CASSLGLAGTYNEQFF
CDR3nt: TGTGCCAGCAGCTTAGGGCTAGCGGGGACCTACAATGAGCAGTTCTTC

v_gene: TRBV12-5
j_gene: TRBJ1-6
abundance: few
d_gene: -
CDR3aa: CASGLFRGNSYNSPLHF
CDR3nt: TGTGCTAGTGGTTTGTTTAGGGGAAACTCCTATAATTCACCCCTCCACTTT

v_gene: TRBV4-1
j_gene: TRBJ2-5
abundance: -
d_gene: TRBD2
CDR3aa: CASSPRVAGDGETQYF
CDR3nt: TGCGCCAGCAGCCCTCGGGTAGCGGGAGACGGCGAGACCCAGTACTTC

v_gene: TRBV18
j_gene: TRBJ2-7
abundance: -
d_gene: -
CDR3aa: CASSPSAGPYEQYF
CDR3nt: TGTGCCAGCTCACCATCGGCAGGCCCCTACGAGCAGTACTTC

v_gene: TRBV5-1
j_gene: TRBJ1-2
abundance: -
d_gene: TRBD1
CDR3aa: CASSPGGGNYGYTF
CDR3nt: TGCGCCAGCAGCCCGGGAGGGGGCAACTATGGCTACACCTTC

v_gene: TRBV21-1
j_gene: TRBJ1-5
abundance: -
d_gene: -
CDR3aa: CASSKGQVQPQHF
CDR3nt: TGTGCCAGCAGCAAAGGACAGGTTCAGCCCCAGCATTTT

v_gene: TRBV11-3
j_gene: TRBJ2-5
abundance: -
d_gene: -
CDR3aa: CASSFGDETQYF
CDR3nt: TGTGCCAGCAGCTTCGGGGATGAGACCCAGTACTTC

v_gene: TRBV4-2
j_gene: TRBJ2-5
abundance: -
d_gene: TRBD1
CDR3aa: CASSQEADRGVMRIETQYF
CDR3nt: TGTGCCAGCAGCCAAGAAGCCGACAGGGGGGTAATGAGGATAGAGACCCAGTACTTC

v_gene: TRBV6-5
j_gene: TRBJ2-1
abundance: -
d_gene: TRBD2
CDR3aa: CASSYSTAGTYNEQFF
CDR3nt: TGTGCCAGCAGTTACTCGACAGCGGGAACCTACAATGAGCAGTTCTTC

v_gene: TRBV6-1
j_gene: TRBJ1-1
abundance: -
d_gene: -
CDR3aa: CASSAQGVVTEAFF
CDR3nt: TGTGCCAGCAGTGCCCAGGGTGTAGTTACTGAAGCTTTCTTT

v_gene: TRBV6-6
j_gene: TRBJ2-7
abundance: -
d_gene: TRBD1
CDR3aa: CASRTLGQGIHEQYF
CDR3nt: TGTGCCAGCAGAACCCTCGGACAGGGGATCCACGAGCAGTACTTC

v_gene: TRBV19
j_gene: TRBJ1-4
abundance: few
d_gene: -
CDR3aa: CASSTTGAVINEKLFF
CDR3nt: TGTGCCAGTAGTACGACAGGCGCGGTCATTAATGAAAAACTGTTTTTT

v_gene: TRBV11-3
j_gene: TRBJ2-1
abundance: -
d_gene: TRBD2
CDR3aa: CASLQRGGRDNEQFF
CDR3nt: TGTGCCAGCCTCCAGAGGGGCGGGAGGGACAATGAGCAGTTCTTC

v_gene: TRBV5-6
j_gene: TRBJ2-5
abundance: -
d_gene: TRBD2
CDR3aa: CASSFPGLAGAGETQYF
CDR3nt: TGTGCCAGCAGCTTTCCAGGACTAGCGGGAGCCGGCGAGACCCAGTACTTC

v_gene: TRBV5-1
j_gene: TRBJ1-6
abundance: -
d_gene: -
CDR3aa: CASSLVRTDYNSPLHF
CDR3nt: TGCGCCAGCAGCTTGGTCCGGACAGATTATAATTCACCCCTCCACTTT

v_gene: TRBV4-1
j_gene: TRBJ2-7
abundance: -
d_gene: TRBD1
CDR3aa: CASSLTDRFTEQYF
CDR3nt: TGCGCCAGCAGCCTCACGGACAGGTTTACCGAGCAGTACTTC

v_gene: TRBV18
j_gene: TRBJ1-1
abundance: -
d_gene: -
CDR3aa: CASSPAGSMNTEAFF
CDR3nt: TGTGCCAGCTCACCAGCAGGGTCCATGAACACTGAAGCTTTCTTT

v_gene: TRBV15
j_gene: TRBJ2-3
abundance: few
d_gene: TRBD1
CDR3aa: CATSREQGATDTQYF
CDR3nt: TGTGCCACCAGCAGGGAACAGGGGGCAACAGATACGCAGTATTTT

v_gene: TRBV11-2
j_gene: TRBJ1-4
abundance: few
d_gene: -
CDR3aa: CASSLRWRQTNEKLFF
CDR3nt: TGTGCCAGCAGCTTACGATGGCGACAGACCAATGAAAAACTGTTTTTT

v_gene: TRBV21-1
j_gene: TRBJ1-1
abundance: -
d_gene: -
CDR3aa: CASSKTGGRSMNTEAFF
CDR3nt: TGTGCCAGCAGCAAAACCGGGGGGCGGTCTATGAACACTGAAGCTTTCTTT

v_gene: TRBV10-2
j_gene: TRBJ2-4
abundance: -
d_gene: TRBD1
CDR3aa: CASSPGTGKQNIQYF
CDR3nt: TGCGCCAGCAGCCCCGGGACAGGGAAGCAAAACATTCAGTACTTC

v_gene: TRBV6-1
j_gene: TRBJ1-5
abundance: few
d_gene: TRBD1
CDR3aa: CASSEFRTGGRQPQHF
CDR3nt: TGTGCCAGCAGTGAGTTTCGGACAGGGGGGCGTCAGCCCCAGCATTTT

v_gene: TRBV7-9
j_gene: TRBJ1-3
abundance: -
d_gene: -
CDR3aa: CSSSLQDPSGNTIYF
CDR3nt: TGTTCCAGCAGCCTACAGGATCCCTCTGGAAACACCATATATTTT

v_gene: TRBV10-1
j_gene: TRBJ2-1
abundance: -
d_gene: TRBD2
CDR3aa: CASSVQGGGNEQFF
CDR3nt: TGCGCCAGCAGTGTACAGGGCGGGGGGAATGAGCAGTTCTTC

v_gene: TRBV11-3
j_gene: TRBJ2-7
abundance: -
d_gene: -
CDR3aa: CASSRVNDEQYF
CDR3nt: TGTGCCAGCAGCCGAGTCAATGACGAGCAGTACTTC

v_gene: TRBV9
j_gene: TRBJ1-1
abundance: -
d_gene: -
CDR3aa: CASSPEGALRNTEAFF
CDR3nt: TGTGCCAGCAGCCCGGAAGGGGCGCTTCGGAACACTGAAGCTTTCTTT

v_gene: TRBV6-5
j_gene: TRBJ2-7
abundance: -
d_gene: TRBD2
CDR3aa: CASIQGAGSSYEQYF
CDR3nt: TGTGCCAGCATCCAAGGAGCGGGAAGCTCCTACGAGCAGTACTTC

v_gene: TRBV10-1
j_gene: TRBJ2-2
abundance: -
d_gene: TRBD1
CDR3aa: CASSLHAGTGTGELFF
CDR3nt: TGCGCCAGCAGCCTCCACGCCGGGACAGGGACCGGGGAGCTGTTTTTT

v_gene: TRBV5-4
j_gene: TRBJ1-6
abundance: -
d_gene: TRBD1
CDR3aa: CASSSGQGVPPLHF
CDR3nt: TGTGCCAGCAGCTCGGGACAGGGCGTCCCACCCCTCCACTTT

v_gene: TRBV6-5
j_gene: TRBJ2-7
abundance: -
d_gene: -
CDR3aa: CASSAGSPPEQYF
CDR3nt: TGTGCCAGCAGTGCCGGGTCTCCACCCGAGCAGTACTTC

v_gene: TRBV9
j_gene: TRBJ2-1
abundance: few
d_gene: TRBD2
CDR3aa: CASSVDGGVWNEQFF
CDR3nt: TGTGCCAGCAGCGTAGACGGGGGGGTTTGGAATGAGCAGTTCTTC

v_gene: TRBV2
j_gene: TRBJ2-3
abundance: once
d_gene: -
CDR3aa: CASSEGRVTQYF
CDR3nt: TGTGCCAGCAGTGAAGGGAGGGTTACGCAGTATTTT

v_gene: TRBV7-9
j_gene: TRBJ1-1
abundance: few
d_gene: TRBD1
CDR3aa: CASSARGEDTEAFF
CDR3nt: TGTGCCAGCAGCGCCAGGGGGGAGGACACTGAAGCTTTCTTT

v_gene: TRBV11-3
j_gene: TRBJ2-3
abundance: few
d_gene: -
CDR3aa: CASSSGERDWDTQYF
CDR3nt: TGTGCCAGCAGCTCTGGGGAGAGGGACTGGGATACGCAGTATTTT

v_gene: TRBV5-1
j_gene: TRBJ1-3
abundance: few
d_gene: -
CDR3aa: CASSYNANSGNTIYF
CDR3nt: TGCGCCAGCAGCTACAACGCCAACTCTGGAAACACCATATATTTT

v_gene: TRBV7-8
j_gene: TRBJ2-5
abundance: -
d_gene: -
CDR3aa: CASSFVETQYF
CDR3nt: TGTGCCAGCAGCTTCGTAGAGACCCAGTACTTC

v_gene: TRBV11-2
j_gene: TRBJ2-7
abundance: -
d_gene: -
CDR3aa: CASSPQWGGHYEQYF
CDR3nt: TGTGCCAGCAGCCCACAATGGGGAGGTCACTACGAGCAGTACTTC

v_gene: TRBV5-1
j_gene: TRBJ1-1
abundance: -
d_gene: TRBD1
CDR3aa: CASSLQGVEAFF
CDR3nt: TGCGCCAGCAGCCTCCAGGGGGTCGAAGCTTTCTTT